What follows are 20 T cell receptor beta chains derived from one specimen sequenced in a study of blood T cell repertoires in COVID-19. Generated by immunoSEQ multiplex PCR, the TCRdb table keeps only in-frame clones and is missing some. The profile shows approximately 76,000 clones, approximately 86% of them singletons. What was sequenced was peripheral blood. The receptor set was obtained from a woman aged 55-75 years with acute or convalescent COVID-19.

The count of this clone is one. The CDR3 DNA is TGTGCCAGCAACCCGGGACAGACCTACAATGAGCAGTTCTTC. Its protein is CASNPGQTYNEQFF. This chain connects TRBV28 to TRBJ2-1, with 7 bases identical to TRBD1. Germline V gene data show CDR1 as MDHEN and CDR2 as SYDVKM. This CDR3 comprises 14 residues. J lost 2 bases, V lost 7 bases, and 5 bases had no gene match.

The V gene is TRBV12-3 or TRBV12-4, the J gene TRBJ2-3; D gene ambiguous. Trimming shortened V by 4 bases and J by 1 base, and 3 bases separated the two germline ends. CDR3 length equals 12 residues. The CDR3 protein is CASSSGTDTQYF. The DNA of the CDR3 is TGTGCCAGCAGTTCCGGCACAGATACGCAGTATTTT.

The chain is built from TRBV9 and TRBJ2-1; D may be TRBD2 (6 bases). CDR1 SGDLS and CDR2 YYNGEE come from the germline V gene. V dropped 1 base and J dropped 0 bases, with 8 bases sitting between them. This CDR3 spans 15 amino acids. CDR3: CASSVLANSYNEQFF. The CDR3 coding sequence is TGTGCCAGCAGCGTACTAGCGAACTCCTACAATGAGCAGTTCTTC.

The V gene is TRBV5-8, the J gene TRBJ2-2, with TRBD1 matching 8 bases. This CDR3 has 16 amino acids. The germline V gene has CDR1 SGHTS and CDR2 YDEGEE. The V gene end was trimmed by 0 bases and the J gene end by 5 bases; junction bases not matched to a gene: 6. Here the CDR3 reads CASSLAGGRGTGELFF. CDR3 in DNA: TGTGCCAGCAGCTTGGCAGGGGGCCGGGGGACCGGGGAGCTGTTTTTT.

This clone was seen a single time. This chain links TRBV10-3 with TRBJ1-6, with TRBD1 matching over 8 bases. Germline CDR1 is ENHRY and CDR2 is SYGVKD. With V trimmed by 4 bases and J by 5 bases, 7 bases remained unmatched. This CDR3 has 16 amino acids. CDR3 amino acids: CAISVIDRGDNSPLHF. CDR3 bases: TGTGCCATCAGTGTCATAGACAGGGGCGATAATTCACCCCTCCACTTT.

This clone was seen more than once but under ten times. V gene TRBV4-1 combines with J gene TRBJ2-3, with 8 bases fitting TRBD2. Germline V lookup: CDR1 MGHRA, CDR2 YSYEKL. V lost 0 bases, J lost 5 bases, and 4 bases stayed unmatched. The CDR3 totals 15 residues. The DNA for the CDR3 is TGCGCCAGCAGCCAAGAGCGGGGGGCAAGAGATACGCAGTATTTT. Its protein product is CASSQERGARDTQYF.

The gene calls are TRBV19 and TRBJ1-6; a weak D match, TRBD1 (6 bases). CDR3 length: 15 amino acids. Trimming removed 6 bases at V and 8 bases at J, with 17 bases between. The germline V gene has CDR1 LNHDA and CDR2 SQIVND (reference sequence). The CDR3 loop reads CASRSSGHQDSPLHF. The DNA of the CDR3 is TGTGCCAGTAGGAGTTCGGGACACCAGGATTCACCCCTCCACTTT.

This chain uses TRBV2 with TRBJ2-3; 7 bases fit TRBD2. V lost 6 bases, J lost 2 bases, and 11 bases stayed unmatched. CDR3 length: 16 residues. The germline CDR1 and CDR2 sequences are SNHLY and FYNNEI. The CDR3 loop reads CASSLQASGFTDTQYF. The DNA of the CDR3 is TGTGCCAGCAGCCTACAGGCTAGCGGATTCACAGATACGCAGTATTTT.

The chain links TRBV19 to TRBJ2-2, with 8 bases fitting TRBD1. Germline CDR1 LNHDA, CDR2 SQIVND (reference sequence). The CDR3 loop spans 17 amino acids. After removal of 4 bases from V and 4 bases from J, the junction contained 11 bases not matched to a gene. CDR3 in amino acids: CASSTRTGRGGTGELFF. The CDR3 nucleotides are TGTGCCAGTAGTACGAGGACAGGGCGTGGGGGCACCGGGGAGCTGTTTTTT.

This clone appeared a few times. In DNA, the CDR3 is TGTGCCAGCAGCGCGGGACTAGCGGGATCGACAGATACGCAGTATTTT. This codes for CASSAGLAGSTDTQYF. The chain joins TRBV7-9 to TRBJ2-3; 13 nucleotides line up with TRBD2. The CDR3 length is 16 residues. Germline loops: CDR1 SEHNR, CDR2 FQNEAQ (reference sequence). The trim removed 5 bases at V and 3 bases at J, leaving 5 bases unmatched.

The chain has TRBV5-1 and TRBJ2-1, with 8 bases lining up with TRBD1. Germline CDR1 SGHRS, CDR2 YFSETQ. The J segment lost 5 bases and the V segment lost 0 bases, leaving 1 base of the junction unmatched. The length of the CDR3 is 14 residues. This chain's CDR3 is CASSLGQGNNEQFF. CDR3 DNA: TGCGCCAGCAGCTTGGGACAGGGGAACAATGAGCAGTTCTTC.

This chain connects TRBV7-3 to TRBJ2-2; D may be TRBD1 (6 bases). CDR1 SGHTA and CDR2 FQGTGA come from the germline V gene. The CDR3 runs to 15 residues. Trimming took 5 bases from V and 2 from J, leaving 12 bases between them. CDR3 in amino acids: CASSPRGGNTGELFF. The CDR3, as DNA: TGTGCCAGCAGCCCCAGAGGGGGTAACACCGGGGAGCTGTTTTTT.

The CDR3 protein is CASGRGQRVTYGYTF. CDR3 DNA sequence: TGTGCCAGCGGAAGGGGACAGAGGGTAACCTATGGCTACACCTTC. The rearrangement uses TRBV19 and TRBJ1-2; 7 nucleotides align to TRBD1. In germline, CDR1 is LNHDA, CDR2 SQIVND (reference sequence). This CDR3 has 15 residues. The ends lost 9 bases at V and 4 bases at J; junction bases unmatched: 14.

This clone was picked up a small number of times. The chain combines TRBV9 with TRBJ2-6; 10 positions agree with TRBD1. The CDR3 spans 18 residues. The germline gives CDR1 SGDLS, CDR2 YYNGEE. After removal of 0 bases from V and 4 bases from J, the junction contained 7 bases not matched to a gene. The CDR3 is CASSVVTGGAGGANVLTF. The CDR3 nucleotides are TGTGCCAGCAGCGTAGTGACAGGGGGCGCAGGAGGGGCCAACGTCCTGACTTTC. The whole variable domain, filled in from reference TRBV9 and TRBJ2-6, reads DSGVTQTPKHLITATGQRVTLRCSPRSGDLSVYWYQQSLDQGLQFLIQYYNGEERAKGNILERFSAQQFPDLHSELNLSSLELGDSALYFCASSVVTGGAGGANVLTFGAGSRLTVL.

J is TRBJ2-2 and V is TRBV4-1, with 7 bases lining up with TRBD1. Per the germline V gene, CDR1 is MGHRA and CDR2 is YSYEKL. The V gene end was trimmed by 3 bases and the J gene end by 6 bases; junction bases not matched to a gene: 4. This CDR3 spans 14 amino acids. Here the CDR3 DNA reads TGCGCCAGCAGCCACAATACAGGGGCCGGGGAGCTGTTTTTT. This translates into CASSHNTGAGELFF.

The genes are TRBV5-4 and TRBJ1-2; D unclear. The CDR3 runs to 14 residues. V gave up 4 bases and J gave up 3 bases, with 13 bases separating them. CDR1 and CDR2 (germline): SGHNT, YYREEE (reference sequence). The CDR3 bases are TGTGCCAGCAGCCCGTCCCCGTCGGACTATGGCTACACCTTC. This sequence encodes CASSPSPSDYGYTF.

The chain recombines TRBV13 with TRBJ1-1; 9 bases match TRBD1. Germline CDR1 PRHDT, CDR2 FYEKMQ (reference sequence). V was clipped by 6 bases and J by 10 bases; unmatched bases: 3. The CDR3 contains 11 residues. Here the CDR3 DNA reads TGTGCCAGCAGTGCACAGGGGGCAGCTTTCTTT. It codes for CASSAQGAAFF.

The rearrangement uses TRBV5-4 and TRBJ1-2, with 8 bases identical to TRBD1. Germline-derived CDR1 and CDR2 are SGHNT and YYREEE (reference sequence). The CDR3 covers 15 residues. J gave up 4 bases and V 0 bases, and 5 bases lay outside the gene matches. The CDR3 sequence is CASSLDLQGAYGYTF. The CDR3 bases are TGTGCCAGCAGCTTGGATCTCCAGGGGGCCTATGGCTACACCTTC.

This clone was detected only once. The chain joins TRBV5-6 to TRBJ1-1; D gene uncertain. V was clipped by 1 base and J by 3 bases, with 4 bases between them. The CDR3 runs to 12 residues. The germline V gene encodes CDR1 SGHDT and CDR2 YYEEEE. Here the CDR3 DNA reads TGTGCCAGCAGCTTGACGGACACTGAAGCTTTCTTT. It yields the protein CASSLTDTEAFF.

The gene calls are TRBV2 and TRBJ2-7, with 7 positions matching TRBD1. There are 14 residues in the CDR3. V lost 7 bases, J lost 0 bases, and 6 bases stayed unmatched. Germline assignment: CDR1 SNHLY and CDR2 FYNNEI. DNA of the CDR3: TGTGCCAGCATGGGGGACAGTTCCTCCTACGAGCAGTACTTC. This translates into CASMGDSSSYEQYF.